Each of the 16 T cell receptor beta chains below was sequenced from the same sample in a study of T-cell memory formation after mild COVID-19. MiXCR, applied by TCRdb to the 5' RACE reads, yields one record per CDR3 protein. Of fewer than 650,000 distinct CDR3 sequences in the sample, 17% are singletons; the top ten hold approximately 8.1%. The sample comprised PBMCs or a T cell subset sorted from them (not recorded which). The receptors here all came from an adult woman who had mild COVID-19 (a few samples of this study predate the infection). Cell type and time point are not known.

This clonotype occurred a few times. V usage is TRBV12-3 or TRBV12-4 and J usage is TRBJ2-1, with a tentative D call TRBD1 (5 bases). The germline V and J ends were trimmed by 6 bases and 5 bases, with 8 bases remaining between them. This CDR3 is built from 12 residues. The CDR3 here is CASSRANNEQFF. CDR3 sequence (DNA): TGTGCCAGCAGCAGGGCAAACAATGAGCAGTTCTTC.

This clonotype was observed once. The chain employs TRBV7-9 and TRBJ2-5; either TRBD1 or TRBD2 may supply D (5 bases each). Germline CDR1 is SEHNR and CDR2 is FQNEAQ (reference sequence). This CDR3 spans 16 amino acids. Trimming stripped 0 bases from V and 5 bases from J, with 16 bases between. CDR3 in DNA: TGTGCCAGCAGCTTAGCACCGGGACGCCTGGAGGAGACCCAGTACTTC. Translation gives CASSLAPGRLEETQYF. Filled out from reference TRBV7-9 and TRBJ2-5, the complete variable domain reads DTGVSQNPRHKITKRGQNVTFRCDPISEHNRLYWYRQTLGQGPEFLTYFQNEAQLEKSRLLSDRFSAERPKGSFSTLEIQRTEQGDSAMYLCASSLAPGRLEETQYFGPGTRLLVL.

This clonotype was seen more than once but under ten times. The chain combines TRBV11-2 with TRBJ1-1; 8 nucleotides line up with TRBD1. The CDR3 covers 14 residues. After removal of 5 bases from V and 6 bases from J, the junction contained 8 bases not matched to a gene. Germline V gene sequence: CDR1 SGHAT, CDR2 FQNNGV. CDR3 coding DNA: TGTGCCAGCAGCCACGGACAGGGAGGGTCTGAAGCTTTCTTT. It is translated as CASSHGQGGSEAFF.

This clonotype came up a few times. V and J are TRBV6-2 or TRBV6-3 and TRBJ1-1; tentative D call: TRBD1 (6 bases). Germline CDR1 and CDR2: MNHEY and SVGEGT. The CDR3 is 12 residues long. Trimming cost V 5 bases and J 11 bases, with 15 bases left between them. The CDR3 DNA reads as TGTGCCAGCAGTGGGGGGGGGCCGAGGGCTTTCTTT. Protein product: CASSGGGPRAFF.

A few counts support this clonotype. CDR3 region: CASSLDSQTGNTIYF. The CDR3 DNA reads TGCGCCAGCAGCTTGGACAGCCAGACTGGAAACACCATATATTTT. This chain uses TRBV5-1 with TRBJ1-3; D is unclear. Germline-derived CDR1 and CDR2 are SGHRS and YFSETQ. CDR3 size: 15 residues. V was trimmed by 0 bases and J by 2 bases, leaving 9 bases between them.

This rearrangement joins TRBV7-9 to TRBJ2-5, with D tentatively TRBD2 (6 bases). Trimming shortened V by 4 bases and J by 5 bases, and 17 bases separated the two germline ends. The CDR3 runs 15 residues. Per the germline V gene, CDR1 is SEHNR and CDR2 is FQNEAQ (reference sequence). The CDR3 sequence is CASSWGLRRGETQYF. Here the CDR3 DNA reads TGTGCCAGCAGCTGGGGACTCCGACGCGGGGAGACCCAGTACTTC.

In this sample, this clonotype turned up a few times. The chain has TRBV5-5 and TRBJ1-2; tentative D call: TRBD1 (5 bases). The V end was cut by 0 bases, the J end by 0 bases, with 15 bases between. Per germline, CDR1 SGHKS and CDR2 YYEKEE (reference sequence). CDR3 length: 17 residues. CDR3 loop: CASSLAGGRAANYGYTF. In nucleotides, the CDR3 is TGTGCCAGCAGCTTGGCAGGTGGCAGGGCAGCTAACTATGGCTACACCTTC. The whole variable domain, filled in from reference TRBV5-5 and TRBJ1-2, reads DAGVTQSPTHLIKTRGQQVTLRCSPISGHKSVSWYQQVLGQGPQFIFQYYEKEERGRGNFPDRFSARQFPNYSSELNVNALLLGDSALYLCASSLAGGRAANYGYTFGSGTRLTVV.

This clonotype came up many times. The V gene is TRBV20-1, the J gene TRBJ1-1; 8 bases align to TRBD1. V dropped 6 bases and J dropped 3; count of bases not matched to a gene: 6. CDR1 and CDR2 from the germline V gene are DFQATT and SNEGSKA (reference sequence). The CDR3 consists of 13 residues. CDR3 protein: CSAWTGTYTEAFF. Here the CDR3 DNA reads TGCAGTGCGTGGACAGGGACGTACACTGAAGCTTTCTTT.

The table lists this clonotype with a few counts. The rearrangement joins TRBV7-9 to TRBJ1-1; TRBD1 is a possible D gene (5 bases). Deletions cut 1 base from V and 0 bases from J, with 12 bases between. The CDR3 extends over 16 amino acids. Germline CDR1 is SEHNR and CDR2 is FQNEAQ (reference sequence). CDR3 region: CASSLGTGPLNTEAFF. CDR3 sequence (DNA): TGTGCCAGCAGCTTAGGCACGGGACCGCTGAACACTGAAGCTTTCTTT.

In this sample, this clonotype turned up a few times. The J gene is TRBJ2-7, the V gene TRBV20-1, with D possibly being TRBD2 (5 bases). The CDR3 runs to 13 residues. The germline V gene encodes CDR1 DFQATT and CDR2 SNEGSKA (reference sequence). V lost 1 base and J lost 6, with 13 bases in between. The CDR3 here is CSARGPTGSEQYF. In nucleotides, the CDR3 is TGCAGTGCTAGAGGCCCGACGGGGTCCGAGCAGTACTTC.

This clonotype was picked up a small number of times. The chain recombines TRBV15 with TRBJ2-3; 8 bases match TRBD2. Germline CDR1 and CDR2: LNHNV and YYDKDF (reference sequence). The CDR3 is made up of 16 amino acids. With 1 base clipped from V and 4 bases from J, the junction kept 7 bases outside the gene matches. Here the CDR3 DNA reads TGTGCCACCAGCAGAGTCGGAGCGGGAGAGGCAGATACGCAGTATTTT. Protein: CATSRVGAGEADTQYF.

The chain links TRBV19 to TRBJ2-7; TRBD1 might be the D (6 bases). Germline CDR1 reads LNHDA; CDR2 reads SQIVND (reference sequence). CDR3 length equals 13 residues. Trimming took off 6 bases at V and 0 bases at J, with 9 bases between the two ends. The CDR3: CASRSQGSYEQYF. CDR3 sequence (DNA): TGTGCCAGTAGATCACAGGGCTCCTACGAGCAGTACTTC. Using reference TRBV19 and TRBJ2-7 for the parts outside the CDR3, the full variable domain is DGGITQSPKYLFRKEGQNVTLSCEQNLNHDAMYWYRQDPGQGLRLIYYSQIVNDFQKGDIAEGYSVSREKKESFPLTVTSAQKNPTAFYLCASRSQGSYEQYFGPGTRLTVT.

This clonotype showed up just a few times. The chain carries TRBV16 and TRBJ1-1; 7 positions match TRBD1. The CDR3 length is 17 residues. Germline V gives CDR1 KGHSY, CDR2 FQNENV. The J segment lost 1 base and the V segment lost 1 base, leaving 9 bases of the junction unmatched. The CDR3 nucleotides are TGTGCCAGCAGCCAATTACAGGGGCGGACTGGGAACACTGAAGCTTTCTTT. Translating it yields CASSQLQGRTGNTEAFF.

Regarding this clonotype: A read error may account for a junction end that differs from germline. This chain uses TRBV5-1 with TRBJ2-5; 11 positions match TRBD2. Germline lookup yields CDR1 SGHRS and CDR2 YFSETQ. This CDR3 has 17 residues. As DNA, the CDR3 is TGCGCCAGCAGCTTGGCCTTGGCTAGCGGGGGGCAAGGGACCCAGTACTTC. Residues: CASSLALASGGQGTQYF.

The chain joins TRBV15 to TRBJ2-2; no definite D call. The germline V gene encodes CDR1 LNHNV and CDR2 YYDKDF (reference sequence). The CDR3 consists of 16 residues. V lost 5 bases and J lost 7, with 20 bases in between. The CDR3 spells CATSGDLVVRVGELFF. The CDR3 DNA reads as TGTGCCACCAGCGGCGACCTAGTAGTCCGTGTCGGGGAGCTGTTTTTT.

This chain joins TRBV5-1 and TRBJ2-1, with unresolved D. The CDR3 is made up of 16 amino acids. Looked up from germline, CDR1 is SGHRS and CDR2 is YFSETQ. V shed 1 base and J shed 0 bases, with 11 bases lying between them. The CDR3 here is CASSLMGMSSYNEQFF. The CDR3 nucleotides are TGCGCCAGCAGCTTGATGGGGATGAGCTCCTACAATGAGCAGTTCTTC.